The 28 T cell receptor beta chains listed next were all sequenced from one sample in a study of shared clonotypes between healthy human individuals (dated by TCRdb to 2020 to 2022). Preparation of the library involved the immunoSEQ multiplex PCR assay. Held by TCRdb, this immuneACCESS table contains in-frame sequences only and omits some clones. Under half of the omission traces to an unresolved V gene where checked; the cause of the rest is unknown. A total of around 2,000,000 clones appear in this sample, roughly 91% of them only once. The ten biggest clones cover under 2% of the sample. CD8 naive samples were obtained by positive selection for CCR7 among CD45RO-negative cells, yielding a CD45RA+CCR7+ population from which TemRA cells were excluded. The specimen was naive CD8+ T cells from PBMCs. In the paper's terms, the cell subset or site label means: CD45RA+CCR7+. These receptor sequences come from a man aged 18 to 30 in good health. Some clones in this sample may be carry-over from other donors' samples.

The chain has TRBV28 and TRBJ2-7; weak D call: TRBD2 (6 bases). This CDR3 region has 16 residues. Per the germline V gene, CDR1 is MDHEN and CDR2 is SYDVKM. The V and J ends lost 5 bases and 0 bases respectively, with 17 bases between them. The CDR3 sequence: CASSSLPGLASYEQYF. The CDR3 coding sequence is TGTGCCAGCAGTAGCCTCCCGGGACTCGCCTCCTACGAGCAGTACTTC.

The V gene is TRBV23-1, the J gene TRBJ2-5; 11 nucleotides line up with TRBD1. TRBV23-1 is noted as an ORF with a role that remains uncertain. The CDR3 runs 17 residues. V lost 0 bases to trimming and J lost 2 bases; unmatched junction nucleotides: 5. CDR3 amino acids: CASSQSSGDRGQETQYF. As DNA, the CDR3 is TGCGCCAGCAGTCAATCGAGCGGGGACAGGGGGCAAGAGACCCAGTACTTC.

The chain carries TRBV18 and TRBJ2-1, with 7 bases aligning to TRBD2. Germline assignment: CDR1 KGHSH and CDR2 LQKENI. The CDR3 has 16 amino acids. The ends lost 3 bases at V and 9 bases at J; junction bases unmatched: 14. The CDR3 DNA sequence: TGTGCCAGCTCACCGGATTCCAGCGGGGCTAAGGGTGAGCAGTTCTTC. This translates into CASSPDSSGAKGEQFF.

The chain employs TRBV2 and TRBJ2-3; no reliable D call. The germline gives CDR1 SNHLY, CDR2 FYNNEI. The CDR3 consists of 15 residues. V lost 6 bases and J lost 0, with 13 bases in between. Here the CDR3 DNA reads TGTGCCAGCAGCGACCCTTCAACTAGCACAGATACGCAGTATTTT. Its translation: CASSDPSTSTDTQYF.

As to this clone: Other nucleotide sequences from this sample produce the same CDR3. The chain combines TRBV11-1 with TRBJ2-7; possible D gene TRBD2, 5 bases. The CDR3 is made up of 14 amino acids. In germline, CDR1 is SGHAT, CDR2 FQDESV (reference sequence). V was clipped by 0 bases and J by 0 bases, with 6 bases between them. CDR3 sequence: CASSLAGSSYEQYF. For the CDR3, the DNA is TGTGCCAGCAGCTTAGCGGGGAGCTCCTACGAGCAGTACTTC. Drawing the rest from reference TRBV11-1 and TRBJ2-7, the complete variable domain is EAEVAQSPRYKITEKSQAVAFWCDPISGHATLYWYRQILGQGPELLVQFQDESVVDDSQLPKDRFSAERLKGVDSTLKIQPAELGDSAMYLCASSLAGSSYEQYFGPGTRLTVT.

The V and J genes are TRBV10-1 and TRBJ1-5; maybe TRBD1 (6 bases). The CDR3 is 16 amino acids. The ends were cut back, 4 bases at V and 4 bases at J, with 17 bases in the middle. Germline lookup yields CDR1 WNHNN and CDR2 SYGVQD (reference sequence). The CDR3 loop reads CASSGLSGARNQPQHF. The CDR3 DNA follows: TGCGCCAGCAGTGGTCTTTCAGGGGCGAGGAATCAGCCCCAGCATTTT.

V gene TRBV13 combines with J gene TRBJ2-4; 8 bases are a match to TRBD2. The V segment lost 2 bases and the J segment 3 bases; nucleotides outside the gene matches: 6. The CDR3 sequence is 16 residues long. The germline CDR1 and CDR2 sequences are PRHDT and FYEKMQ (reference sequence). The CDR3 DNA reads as TGTGCCAGCAGCTTAAGCGGGAGTAAGTTCAAAAACATTCAGTACTTC. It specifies CASSLSGSKFKNIQYF.

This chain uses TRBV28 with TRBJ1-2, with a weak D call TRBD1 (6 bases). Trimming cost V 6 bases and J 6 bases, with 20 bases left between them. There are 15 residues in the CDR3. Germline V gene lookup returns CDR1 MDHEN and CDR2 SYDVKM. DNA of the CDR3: TGTGCCAGCAGGGGACGAGACAGGCCCAAGGATGGCTACACCTTC. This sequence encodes CASRGRDRPKDGYTF.

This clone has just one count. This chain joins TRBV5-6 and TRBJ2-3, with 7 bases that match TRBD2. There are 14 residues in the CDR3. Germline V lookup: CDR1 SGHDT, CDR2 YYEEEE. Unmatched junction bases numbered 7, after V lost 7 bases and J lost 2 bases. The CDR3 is CASGQSGTTDTQYF. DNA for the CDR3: TGTGCCAGCGGACAAAGCGGGACCACAGATACGCAGTATTTT. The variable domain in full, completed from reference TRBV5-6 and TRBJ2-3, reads DAGVTQSPTHLIKTRGQQVTLRCSPKSGHDTVSWYQQALGQGPQFIFQYYEEEERQRGNFPDRFSGHQFPNYSSELNVNALLLGDSALYLCASGQSGTTDTQYFGPGTRLTVL.

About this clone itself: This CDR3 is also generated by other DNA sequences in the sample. The CDR3 coding sequence is TGTGCCAGCAGCCCATTGAACACTGAAGCTTTCTTT. It codes for CASSPLNTEAFF. This chain joins TRBV11-1 and TRBJ1-1, with D uncertain. CDR3 length: 12 amino acids. The V and J ends lost 5 bases and 0 bases respectively, with 4 bases between them. CDR1 and CDR2 (germline): SGHAT, FQDESV (reference sequence).

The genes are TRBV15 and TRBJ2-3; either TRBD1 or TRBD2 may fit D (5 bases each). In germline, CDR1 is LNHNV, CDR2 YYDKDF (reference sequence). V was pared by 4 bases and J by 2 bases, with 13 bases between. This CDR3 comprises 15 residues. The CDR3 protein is CATSTRDGYTDTQYF. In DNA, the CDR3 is TGTGCCACCAGCACCAGGGACGGATACACAGATACGCAGTATTTT.

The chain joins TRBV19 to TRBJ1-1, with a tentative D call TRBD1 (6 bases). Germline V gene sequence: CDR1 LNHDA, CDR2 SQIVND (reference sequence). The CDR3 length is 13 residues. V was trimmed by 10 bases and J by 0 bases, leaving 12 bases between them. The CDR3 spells CATLGAVNTEAFF. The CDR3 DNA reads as TGTGCCACATTGGGGGCTGTGAACACTGAAGCTTTCTTT.

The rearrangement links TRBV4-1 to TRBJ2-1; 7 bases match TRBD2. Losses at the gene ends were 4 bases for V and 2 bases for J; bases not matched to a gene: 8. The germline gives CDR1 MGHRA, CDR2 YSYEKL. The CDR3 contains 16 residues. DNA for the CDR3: TGCGCCAGCAGCCTAGAGGGCGGGAGCCCCTACAATGAGCAGTTCTTC. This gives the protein CASSLEGGSPYNEQFF.

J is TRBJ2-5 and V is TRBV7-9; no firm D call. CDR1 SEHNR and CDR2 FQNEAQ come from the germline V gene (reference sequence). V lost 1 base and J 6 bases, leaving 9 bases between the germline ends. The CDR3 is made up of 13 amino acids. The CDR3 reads CASSLESIQTQYF. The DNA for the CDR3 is TGTGCCAGCAGCTTAGAGTCCATTCAGACCCAGTACTTC.

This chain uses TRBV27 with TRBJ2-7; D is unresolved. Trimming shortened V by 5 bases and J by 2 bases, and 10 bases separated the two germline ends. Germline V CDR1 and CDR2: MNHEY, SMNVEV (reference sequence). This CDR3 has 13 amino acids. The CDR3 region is CASSPRFPYEQYF. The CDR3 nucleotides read TGTGCCAGCAGTCCCCGGTTCCCCTACGAGCAGTACTTC.

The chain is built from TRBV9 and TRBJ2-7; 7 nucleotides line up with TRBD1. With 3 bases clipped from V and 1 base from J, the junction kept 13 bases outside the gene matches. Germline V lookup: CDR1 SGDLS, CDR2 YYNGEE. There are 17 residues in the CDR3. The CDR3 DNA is TGTGCCAGCAGCGCTGAAGGGACAGCTACTTATTCCTACGAGCAGTACTTC. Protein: CASSAEGTATYSYEQYF. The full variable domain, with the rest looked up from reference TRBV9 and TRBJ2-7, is DSGVTQTPKHLITATGQRVTLRCSPRSGDLSVYWYQQSLDQGLQFLIQYYNGEERAKGNILERFSAQQFPDLHSELNLSSLELGDSALYFCASSAEGTATYSYEQYFGPGTRLTVT.

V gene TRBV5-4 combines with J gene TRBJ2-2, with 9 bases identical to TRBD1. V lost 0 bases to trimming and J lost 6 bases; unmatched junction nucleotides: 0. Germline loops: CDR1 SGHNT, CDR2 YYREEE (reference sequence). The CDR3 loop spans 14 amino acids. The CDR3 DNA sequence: TGTGCCAGCAGCTTGGGACAGGGGGCCGGGGAGCTGTTTTTT. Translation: CASSLGQGAGELFF.

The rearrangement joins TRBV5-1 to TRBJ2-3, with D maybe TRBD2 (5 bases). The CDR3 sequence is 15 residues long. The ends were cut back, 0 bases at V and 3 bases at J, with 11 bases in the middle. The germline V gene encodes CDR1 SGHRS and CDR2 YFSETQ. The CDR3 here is CASSLDIPGTDTQYF. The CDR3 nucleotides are TGCGCCAGCAGCTTGGACATTCCGGGGACAGATACGCAGTATTTT.

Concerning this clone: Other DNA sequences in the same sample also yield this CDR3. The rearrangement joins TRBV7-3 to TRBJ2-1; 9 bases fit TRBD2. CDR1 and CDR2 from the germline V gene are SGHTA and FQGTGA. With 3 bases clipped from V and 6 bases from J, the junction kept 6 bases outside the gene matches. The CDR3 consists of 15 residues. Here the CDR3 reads CASSLAGGPSNEQFF. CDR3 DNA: TGTGCCAGCAGCTTGGCGGGAGGGCCGAGCAATGAGCAGTTCTTC.

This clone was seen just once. CDR3: CATLAKGNEQFF. In nucleotides, the CDR3 is TGTGCCACTCTCGCGAAGGGGAATGAGCAGTTCTTC. This chain connects TRBV2 to TRBJ2-1, with D possibly matching TRBD1 (5 bases). The V gene's germline CDR1 is SNHLY and CDR2 FYNNEI. V was clipped by 10 bases and J by 7 bases, with 14 bases between them. CDR3 size: 12 residues.

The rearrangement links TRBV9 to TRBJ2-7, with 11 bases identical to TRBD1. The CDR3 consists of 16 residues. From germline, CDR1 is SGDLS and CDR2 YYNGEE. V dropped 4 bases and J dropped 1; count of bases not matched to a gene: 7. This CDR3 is CASSPTGDRGSYEQYF. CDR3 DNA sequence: TGTGCCAGCAGCCCCACAGGGGACAGGGGGTCCTACGAGCAGTACTTC.

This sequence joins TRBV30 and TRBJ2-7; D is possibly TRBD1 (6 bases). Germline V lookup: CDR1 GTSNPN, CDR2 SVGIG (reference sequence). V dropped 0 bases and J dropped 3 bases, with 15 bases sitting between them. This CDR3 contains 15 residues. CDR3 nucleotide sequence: TGTGCCTGGAGTGTTGGGGTAGGGGGTTTCTACGAGCAGTACTTC. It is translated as CAWSVGVGGFYEQYF.

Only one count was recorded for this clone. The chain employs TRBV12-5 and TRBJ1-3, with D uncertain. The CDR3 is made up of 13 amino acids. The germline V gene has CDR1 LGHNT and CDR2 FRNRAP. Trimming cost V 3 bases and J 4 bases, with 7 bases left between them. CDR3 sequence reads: CASGFGGGNTIYF. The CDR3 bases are TGTGCTAGTGGTTTTGGCGGGGGAAACACCATATATTTT.

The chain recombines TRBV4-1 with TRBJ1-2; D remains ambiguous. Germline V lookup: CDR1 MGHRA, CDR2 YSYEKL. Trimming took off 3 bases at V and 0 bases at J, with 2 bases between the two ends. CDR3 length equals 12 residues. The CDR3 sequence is CASSHANYGYTF. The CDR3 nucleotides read TGCGCCAGCAGCCATGCTAACTATGGCTACACCTTC.

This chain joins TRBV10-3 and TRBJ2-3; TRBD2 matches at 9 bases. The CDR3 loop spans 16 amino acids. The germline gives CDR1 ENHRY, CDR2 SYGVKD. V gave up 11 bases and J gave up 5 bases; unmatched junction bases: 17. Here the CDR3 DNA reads TGTGCCGCCAGGGGGGCTAGCGGGAAGAAAAAAGATACGCAGTATTTT. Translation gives CAARGASGKKKDTQYF.

The CDR3 coding sequence is TGTGCCAGCAGCCCCAACCCAGGAGCCTACGAGCAGTACTTC. It yields the protein CASSPNPGAYEQYF. The chain combines TRBV11-3 with TRBJ2-7; D is ambiguous. Per germline, CDR1 SGHNT and CDR2 YENEEA. This CDR3 is built from 14 residues. The V end lost 5 bases, the J end lost 2 bases, and 13 bases lay between the germline ends. The variable domain in full, completed from reference TRBV11-3 and TRBJ2-7, reads EAGVVQSPRYKIIEKKQPVAFWCNPISGHNTLYWYLQNLGQGPELLIRYENEEAVDDSQLPKDRFSAERLKGVDSTLKIQPAELGDSAVYLCASSPNPGAYEQYFGPGTRLTVT.

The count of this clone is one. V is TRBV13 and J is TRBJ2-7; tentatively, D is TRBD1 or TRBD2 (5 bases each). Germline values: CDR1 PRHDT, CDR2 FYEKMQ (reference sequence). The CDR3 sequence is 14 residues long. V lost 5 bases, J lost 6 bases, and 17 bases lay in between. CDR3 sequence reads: CASSPGRRQREQYF. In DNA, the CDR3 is TGTGCCAGCAGCCCGGGACGGCGCCAACGCGAGCAGTACTTC.

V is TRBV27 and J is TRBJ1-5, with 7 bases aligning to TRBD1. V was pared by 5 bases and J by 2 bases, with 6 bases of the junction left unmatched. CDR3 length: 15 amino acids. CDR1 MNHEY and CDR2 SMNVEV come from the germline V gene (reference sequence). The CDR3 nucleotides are TGTGCCAGCAGTACCAGGGGGACTGGCAATCAGCCCCAGCATTTT. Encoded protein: CASSTRGTGNQPQHF.